This T cell receptor beta chain stems from a study of identical twins. Study-level findings and limits: A partial confounding effect on zero-insertion analyses could come from invariant MAIT and iNKT cells. Fewer insertions marked abundant cord blood beta clonotypes; young adult naive trended weakly, memory not at all.

Concerning this clonotype: Antigen: not known.

TCRdb reprocessed the 5' RACE reads via MiXCR and lists one record per CDR3 protein. The repertoire holds just over 500,000 distinct CDR3 sequences, with about 20% as singletons. The sample was also reused in another study, on T cells expressing NK-cell markers. According to that study: Among the experiments, several used an anti-gamma-delta TCR antibody to restrict sorting to alpha-beta TCR T cells. Clones of NKG2C+ T cells that had expanded were of unclear HCMV specificity.

Sequencing was performed on CD4+ T cells sorted from blood. The receptor comes from a woman younger than 35 in good health.

The CDR3 region has the DNA TGTGCCAGCAGCTTAGCCCTAGCGGGAACTCCCTACGAGCAGTACTTC. This translates into CASSLALAGTPYEQYF. The V gene is TRBV7-9, the J gene TRBJ2-7; TRBD2 aligns across 9 bases. V lost 0 bases and J lost 2; bases outside the gene matches: 5. CDR1 and CDR2 from the germline V gene are SEHNR and FQNEAQ (reference sequence). The CDR3 sequence is 16 residues long.